A selection of T cell receptor beta chains follows, all from one sample in a study of T cell responses to AZD1222 COVID-19 vaccine. Assay used: immunoSEQ multiplex PCR; TCRdb lists only in-frame clones, some missing. The sample lists approximately 150,000 clones, around 92% occurring once. Sequencing was performed on peripheral blood, taken on day 0 of AZD1222 vaccination. All receptors derive from an adult in good health. Both conserved end residues are part of each CDR3. Fields, in order: D gene, clone size, V gene, J gene, CDR3 protein, CDR3 DNA. D genes are given only for firm matches. Expanded clones get a size class; other rows say once, few or many, or leave the size out.

-	-	TRBV28	TRBJ1-1	CATLDSHTEAFF	TGTGCCACCTTGGACAGCCACACTGAAGCTTTCTTT
-	-	TRBV19	TRBJ2-7	CASRQTPSYEQYF	TGTGCCAGTAGACAGACTCCCTCCTACGAGCAGTACTTC
TRBD2	-	TRBV9	TRBJ2-1	CASSAGLAGSNEQFF	TGTGCCAGCAGCGCGGGACTAGCAGGTTCCAATGAGCAGTTCTTC
-	-	TRBV7-6	TRBJ2-5	CASSPSWGAGETQYF	TGTGCCAGCAGCCCATCCTGGGGGGCGGGAGAGACCCAGTACTTC
-	-	TRBV5-1	TRBJ2-5	CASSLDLSRETQYF	TGCGCCAGCAGCTTGGATCTTTCGAGGGAGACCCAGTACTTC
TRBD2	-	TRBV24-1	TRBJ2-1	CATSDYPGTINYNEQFF	TGTGCCACCAGTGATTACCCCGGGACTATCAACTACAATGAGCAGTTCTTC
-	-	TRBV29-1	TRBJ1-1	CSVKGWRGTEAFF	TGCAGCGTCAAGGGCTGGCGGGGGACTGAAGCTTTCTTT
-	-	TRBV7-9	TRBJ2-2	CASSFQGTGELFF	TGTGCCAGCAGCTTCCAAGGTACCGGGGAGCTGTTTTTT
-	medium-sized	TRBV2	TRBJ2-7	CASNYHPSYEQYF	TGTGCCAGCAACTATCACCCCTCCTACGAGCAGTACTTC
-	once	TRBV2	TRBJ1-6	CASRQTVSSYNSPLHF	TGTGCCAGCAGACAGACAGTTAGCTCCTATAATTCACCCCTCCACTTT
TRBD1	-	TRBV24-1	TRBJ1-5	CATMGQHHQPQHF	TGTGCCACCATGGGACAGCACCATCAGCCCCAGCATTTT
-	-	TRBV2	TRBJ2-7	CASRGWYEQYF	TGTGCCAGCAGGGGGTGGTACGAGCAGTACTTC
-	-	TRBV2	TRBJ1-1	CASSDRTRNTEAFF	TGTGCCAGCAGCGATCGGACGAGGAACACTGAAGCTTTCTTT
TRBD1	-	TRBV5-1	TRBJ1-4	CASSLRTGGTNEKLFF	TGCGCCAGCAGCTTGAGGACAGGGGGAACTAATGAAAAACTGTTTTTT
-	-	TRBV2	TRBJ1-5	CASSEARGRIQTYSNQPQHF	TGTGCCAGCAGTGAAGCTCGCGGCAGAATCCAAACGTATAGCAATCAGCCCCAGCATTTT
-	-	TRBV15	TRBJ2-1	CATSRNPGGGVDEQFF	TGTGCCACCAGCAGGAATCCAGGTGGAGGTGTTGATGAGCAGTTCTTC
-	few	TRBV19	TRBJ1-1	CASTRRAIGENTEAFF	TGTGCCAGTACTAGGAGGGCCATTGGGGAAAACACTGAAGCTTTCTTT
-	-	TRBV27	TRBJ2-1	CASSRGGSYNEQFF	TGTGCCAGCTCAAGAGGGGGCTCCTACAATGAGCAGTTCTTC
-	once	TRBV5-1	TRBJ2-5	CASSTGRRGLETQYF	TGCGCCAGCAGCACCGGCCGCAGGGGCCTAGAGACCCAGTACTTC
TRBD1	-	TRBV5-5	TRBJ1-5	CASSLVIDRGDQPQHF	TGTGCCAGCAGCTTGGTCATTGACAGGGGGGATCAGCCCCAGCATTTT
TRBD2	-	TRBV3-1/TRBV3-2	TRBJ2-1	CASSQVKREVNEQFF	TGTGCCAGCAGCCAAGTTAAGCGGGAGGTCAATGAGCAGTTCTTC
TRBD1	-	TRBV28	TRBJ1-5	CASSTGASQPQHF	TGTGCCAGCAGTACAGGGGCGTCTCAGCCCCAGCATTTT
-	-	TRBV7-2	TRBJ1-5	CASSSGQPGQPQHF	TGTGCCAGCAGCTCTGGACAGCCAGGTCAGCCCCAGCATTTT
-	-	TRBV19	TRBJ1-5	CASSPDLRAQHF	TGTGCCAGTAGTCCGGACCTGAGGGCCCAGCATTTT
-	few	TRBV6-5	TRBJ1-1	CASSWGGMNTEAFF	TGTGCCAGCAGTTGGGGGGGGATGAACACTGAAGCTTTCTTT
TRBD1	-	TRBV7-9	TRBJ1-1	CASRDSKNLNTEAFF	TGTGCCTCCCGGGACAGCAAAAATTTGAACACTGAAGCTTTCTTT
-	-	TRBV29-1	TRBJ2-5	CSVEQGRTQYF	TGCAGCGTTGAGCAGGGACGGACCCAGTACTTC
-	-	TRBV2	TRBJ2-2	CASSTESPTLTNTGELFF	TGTGCCAGCAGTACAGAAAGCCCAACCCTTACGAACACCGGGGAGCTGTTTTTT
-	once	TRBV3-1/TRBV3-2	TRBJ1-2	CASSLTRGGLGSYGYTF	TGTGCCAGCAGCCTAACACGGGGGGGACTAGGGTCCTATGGCTACACCTTC
-	-	TRBV2	TRBJ1-1	CASRRTEAFF	TGTGCCAGCAGGAGGACTGAAGCTTTCTTT
-	few	TRBV2	TRBJ1-1	CASRRRGQNTEAFF	TGTGCCAGCAGAAGGAGGGGACAGAACACTGAAGCTTTCTTT
TRBD2	-	TRBV2	TRBJ2-1	CASSESSGTSGRALYNEQFF	TGTGCCAGCAGTGAAAGTAGCGGGACTAGCGGGAGGGCGTTGTACAATGAGCAGTTCTTC
TRBD2	-	TRBV5-1	TRBJ2-1	CASSLAELAGSYNEQFF	TGCGCCAGCAGCTTGGCCGAACTAGCGGGCTCCTACAATGAGCAGTTCTTC
TRBD1	-	TRBV27	TRBJ1-1	CPLLSCEWDRPNTEAFF	TGCCCGCTCCTTTCTTGCGAATGGGACAGACCGAACACTGAAGCTTTCTTT
-	few	TRBV15	TRBJ1-1	CATSRVGNTEAFF	TGTGCCACCAGCAGGGTGGGGAACACTGAAGCTTTCTTT
TRBD1	-	TRBV19	TRBJ2-7	CASSAGTVVIDEQYF	TGTGCCAGTAGTGCCGGGACAGTCGTTATCGACGAGCAGTACTTC
TRBD2	-	TRBV29-1	TRBJ2-3	CSVESTSGPTDTQYF	TGCAGCGTTGAGTCGACTAGCGGACCCACAGATACGCAGTATTTT
TRBD1	few	TRBV18	TRBJ2-1	CASSPKTGDGSTYNEQFF	TGTGCCAGCTCACCTAAGACAGGGGACGGGAGCACCTACAATGAGCAGTTCTTC
TRBD2	-	TRBV4-3	TRBJ2-3	CASSQDAGGRRSTDTQYF	TGCGCCAGCAGCCAAGATGCGGGAGGGCGGCGGAGCACAGATACGCAGTATTTT
-	-	TRBV7-9	TRBJ1-2	CASSYASGMGLYGYTF	TGTGCCAGCAGCTATGCCTCCGGGATGGGTCTCTATGGCTACACCTTC
-	many	TRBV27	TRBJ2-5	CASSFRFPWRETQYF	TGTGCCAGCAGTTTTCGCTTCCCTTGGCGAGAGACCCAGTACTTC
-	-	TRBV28	TRBJ1-5	CATAVIGQGRSNQPQHF	TGTGCCACAGCAGTTATTGGGCAGGGTAGGAGCAATCAGCCCCAGCATTTT
-	-	TRBV4-2	TRBJ2-7	CASSQAGASYSEQYF	TGTGCCAGCAGCCAAGCGGGGGCCTCCTATTCCGAGCAGTACTTC
-	-	TRBV7-9	TRBJ2-7	CASSLGIGASYEQYF	TGTGCCAGCAGCCTAGGTATAGGGGCATCCTACGAGCAGTACTTC
-	-	TRBV5-5	TRBJ2-2	CASSLIRGLFTGELFF	TGTGCCAGCAGCTTAATCAGGGGACTCTTCACCGGGGAGCTGTTTTTT
TRBD1	-	TRBV7-2	TRBJ1-5	CASSLVFSGGVNQPQHF	TGTGCCAGCAGCTTAGTGTTTTCAGGGGGCGTGAATCAGCCCCAGCATTTT
TRBD1	-	TRBV18	TRBJ1-6	CASSRDRENSPLHF	TGTGCCAGCTCGCGGGACAGGGAGAATTCACCCCTCCACTTT
-	-	TRBV4-3	TRBJ2-2	CASSQDRGLGAGELFF	TGCGCCAGCAGCCAAGATCGGGGGTTAGGGGCCGGGGAGCTGTTTTTT
-	-	TRBV19	TRBJ1-5	CASSRGGMAQHF	TGTGCCAGTAGTCGGGGGGGAATGGCCCAGCATTTT
TRBD1	-	TRBV19	TRBJ2-5	CASSIWTGQQETQYF	TGTGCCAGTAGTATCTGGACAGGGCAGCAAGAGACCCAGTACTTC
-	-	TRBV7-9	TRBJ1-1	CASSLGSGPTEAFF	TGTGCCAGCAGCTTAGGGTCAGGGCCCACTGAAGCTTTCTTT
-	-	TRBV2	TRBJ2-7	CASSTRDEQYF	TGTGCCAGCAGCACCAGGGACGAGCAGTACTTC